The clone carrying this TCR beta chain was detected many times. Germline V gene lookup returns CDR1 SGHTA and CDR2 FQGNSA. The CDR3 is 14 residues long. Trimming stripped 1 base from V and 0 bases from J, with 6 bases between. Time point reported: patch test 1, 2 weeks after DPC sensitization. Treatment here: therapeutic diphenylcyclopropenone sensitization with weekly scalp DPC. It was unfractionated whole blood from which total RNA was extracted. This record comes from a study of human T cells and chemical hapten exposure. Study overall: Upper inner arm skin measuring about 2 cm by about 2 cm received 2% DPC for sensitization. Variation in per-sample TCR yields came mainly from small pooled library volume differences. Application of 0.01% DPC to the upper back was done by patch test, with a reading at 6 days.

MiXCR, applied by TCRdb to the RACE reads, yields one record per CDR3 protein. Among under 60,000 distinct CDR3 sequences listed, approximately 10% were seen once. The V call is TRBV7-2, the J call TRBJ2-5; D uncertain. Sequences were derived from whole blood, sampled in connection with sensitization to the hapten diphenylcyclopropenone (DPC). This receptor was obtained from a woman aged 40 to 50 with alopecia areata. Some clones in this sample may be carry-over from other donors' samples. The CDR3 sequence is CASSLGTDQETQYF. The CDR3 DNA reads as TGTGCCAGCAGCTTAGGGACGGACCAAGAGACCCAGTACTTC.